The T cell receptor beta chain described here comes from a study of regulatory T cells in long-lasting Graves disease. Time point: newly diagnosed GD, antithyroid drugs for less than 3 months. Generation of the TCR library employed RNA extracted from PBMCs. Worth noting for this clonotype: With a far larger clone one base away, a read error is the likely cause.

Relying on iRepertoire HTBI primers and Arm-PCR of CDR3 regions, the team built TCR beta libraries. TCRdb called the multiplex PCR reads again in MiXCR, with one record for every CDR3 protein. The sample shows a few hundred thousand distinct CDR3 sequences, 20% of them seen only once. Germline V gives CDR1 MNHEY, CDR2 SVGEGT. The CDR3 totals 17 residues. J lost 4 bases, V lost 8 bases, and 12 bases had no gene match. Sequenced here: peripheral blood mononuclear cells (PBMCs), sampled at new diagnosis, from a patient treated with antithyroid drugs. The V and J genes are TRBV6-2 or TRBV6-3 and TRBJ1-6; 9 bases line up with TRBD1. This receptor was identified in a female donor with Graves disease. The CDR3, as DNA: TGTGCCAGCGGACCGGGACAGGGAGAGGCATATAATTCACCCCTCCACTTT. This codes for CASGPGQGEAYNSPLHF.